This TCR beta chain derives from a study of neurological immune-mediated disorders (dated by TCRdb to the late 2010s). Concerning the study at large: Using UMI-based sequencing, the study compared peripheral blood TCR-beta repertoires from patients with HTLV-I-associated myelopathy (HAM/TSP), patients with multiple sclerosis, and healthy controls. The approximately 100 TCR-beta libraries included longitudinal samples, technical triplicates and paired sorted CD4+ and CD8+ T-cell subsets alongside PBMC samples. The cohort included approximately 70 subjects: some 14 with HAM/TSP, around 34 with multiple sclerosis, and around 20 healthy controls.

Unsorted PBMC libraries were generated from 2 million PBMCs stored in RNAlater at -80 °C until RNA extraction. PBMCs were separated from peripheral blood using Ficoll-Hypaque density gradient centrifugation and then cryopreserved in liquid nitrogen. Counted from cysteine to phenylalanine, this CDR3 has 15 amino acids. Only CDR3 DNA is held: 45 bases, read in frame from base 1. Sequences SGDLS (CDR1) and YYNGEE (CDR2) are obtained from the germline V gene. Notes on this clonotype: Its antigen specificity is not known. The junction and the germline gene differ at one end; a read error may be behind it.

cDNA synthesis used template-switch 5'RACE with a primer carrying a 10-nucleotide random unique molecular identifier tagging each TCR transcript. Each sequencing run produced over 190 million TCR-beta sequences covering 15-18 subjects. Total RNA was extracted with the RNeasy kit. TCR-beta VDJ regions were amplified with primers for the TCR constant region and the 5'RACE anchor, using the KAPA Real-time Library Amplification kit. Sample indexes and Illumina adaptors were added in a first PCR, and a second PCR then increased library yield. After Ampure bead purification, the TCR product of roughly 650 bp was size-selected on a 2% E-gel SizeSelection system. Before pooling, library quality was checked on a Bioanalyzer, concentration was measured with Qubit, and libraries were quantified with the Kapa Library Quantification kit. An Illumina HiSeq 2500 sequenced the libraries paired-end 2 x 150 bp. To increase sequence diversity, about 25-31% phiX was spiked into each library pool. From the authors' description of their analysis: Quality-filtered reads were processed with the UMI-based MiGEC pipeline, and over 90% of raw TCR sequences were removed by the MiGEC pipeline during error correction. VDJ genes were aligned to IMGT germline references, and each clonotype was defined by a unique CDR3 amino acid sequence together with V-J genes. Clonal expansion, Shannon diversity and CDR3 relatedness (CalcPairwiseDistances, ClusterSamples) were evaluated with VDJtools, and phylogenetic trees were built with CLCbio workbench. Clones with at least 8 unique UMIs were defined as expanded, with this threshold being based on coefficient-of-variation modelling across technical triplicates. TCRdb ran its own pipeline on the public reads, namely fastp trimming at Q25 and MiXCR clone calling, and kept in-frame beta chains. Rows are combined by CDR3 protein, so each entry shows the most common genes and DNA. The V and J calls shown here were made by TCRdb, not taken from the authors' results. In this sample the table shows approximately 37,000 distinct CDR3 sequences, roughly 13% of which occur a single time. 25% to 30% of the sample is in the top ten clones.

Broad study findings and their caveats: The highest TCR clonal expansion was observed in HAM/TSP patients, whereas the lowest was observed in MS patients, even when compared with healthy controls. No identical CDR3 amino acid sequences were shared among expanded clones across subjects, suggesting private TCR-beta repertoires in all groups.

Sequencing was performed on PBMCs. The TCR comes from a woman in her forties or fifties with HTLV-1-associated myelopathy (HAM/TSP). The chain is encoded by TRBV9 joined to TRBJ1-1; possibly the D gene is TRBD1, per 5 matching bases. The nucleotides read TGTGTCAGCAGCATAGTCGCAGGGAGGAACACTGAAGCTTTCTTT. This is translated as CVSSIVAGRNTEAFF.